These T cell receptor beta chains were read from a single sample in a study of cytomegalovirus exposure and HLA in healthy donors. The method was immunoSEQ multiplex PCR; TCRdb's version includes in-frame clones alone and lacks a portion of them. Of under 200,000 clones in the sample, 78% were seen once. Sequenced input: PBMCs. The receptors derive from a woman between 50 and 59 years old in good health and CMV-seropositive. Each CDR3 is given with its conserved first and last residue. A D gene is named only where the DNA matches it firmly. Some rows mark clone size as missing; the rest say once, few, many or name a class of expanded clone.

v_gene	d_gene	abundance	j_gene	CDR3nt	CDR3aa
TRBV9	NA	NA	TRBJ2-3	TGTGCCAGCAGCCAGACTAGTGACACAGATACGCAGTATTTT	CASSQTSDTDTQYF
TRBV5-1	NA	few	TRBJ1-2	TGCGCCAGCAGCTTGGGGGGGGGCTCTGGCTACACCTTC	CASSLGGGSGYTF
TRBV4-3	NA	few	TRBJ1-3	TGCGCCAGCAGCCAAGAATCGGGATACTTGTCCGGAAACACCATATATTTT	CASSQESGYLSGNTIYF
TRBV2	TRBD1	once	TRBJ2-7	TGTGCCAGCACCGCGGGACAGGGTACGGAGCAGTACTTC	CASTAGQGTEQYF
TRBV5-5	NA	few	TRBJ2-5	TGTGCCAGCAGCGGGGGTAGGGGGCAAGAGACCCAGTACTTC	CASSGGRGQETQYF
TRBV7-9	TRBD1	once	TRBJ1-1	TGTGCCAGCAGCTGGGGACAGGGCCACACTGAAGCTTTCTTT	CASSWGQGHTEAFF
TRBV11-3	TRBD1	NA	TRBJ2-6	TGTGCCAGCGTACGGGGACAGGGCTCGGGGGCCAACGTCCTGACTTTC	CASVRGQGSGANVLTF
TRBV6-5	NA	NA	TRBJ1-2	TGTGCCAGCAGTTACGGCGGGAGCTATGGCTACACCTTC	CASSYGGSYGYTF
TRBV27	NA	few	TRBJ2-2	TGTGCCAGCAGTTTACGGGGGGCGGACGGGGAGCTGTTTTTT	CASSLRGADGELFF
TRBV2	NA	once	TRBJ1-2	TGTGCCAGCAGTGAGCAGGGATTGTATGGCTACACCTTC	CASSEQGLYGYTF